The 7 T cell receptor beta chains below were found in one sample sequenced in a study of T cells after yellow fever vaccination (dated by TCRdb to about 2019). The library was made by 5' RACE. TCRdb names Illumina NovaSeq 6000 as the instrument used. The public reads were run again by TCRdb, first through fastp at Q25 and then through MiXCR, and only productive beta chains were kept. Merged by CDR3 protein, the rows form single entries marked with the most common genes and DNA. Here the sample has 150,000 to 200,000 distinct CDR3 sequences; roughly 9.6% occur a single time. The ten largest account for roughly a third of the sample. Explained via the paper, the treatment or condition label denotes: live attenuated yellow fever vaccine strain. This specimen consisted of CD8+ T cells sorted from PBMCs, obtained 15 days after the yellow fever booster vaccination. The receptors were sampled from a man aged 18 to 29 who received the YFV17D yellow fever vaccine.

This clonotype came up many times. This chain links TRBV20-1 with TRBJ1-6; 9 nucleotides agree with TRBD1. J was trimmed by 9 bases and V by 6 bases; bases with no gene match: 9. CDR3 length: 14 residues. Per germline, CDR1 DFQATT and CDR2 SNEGSKA (reference sequence). This chain's CDR3 is CSAWTGAESSPLHF. CDR3 DNA sequence: TGCAGTGCGTGGACAGGGGCCGAGAGTTCACCCCTCCACTTT.

This clonotype was recorded a few times. The chain carries TRBV21-1 and TRBJ2-7. TRBV21-1 is termed a pseudogene. The CDR3 has 14 amino acids. CDR3 sequence: CASSKYQSSYEQYV. The DNA of the CDR3 is TGTGCCAGCAGCAAATACCAGAGCTCCTACGAGCAGTACGTC.

In its sample, this clonotype was seen many times. The chain combines TRBV12-3 or TRBV12-4 with TRBJ2-1; 13 bases match TRBD2. The CDR3 length is 14 residues. After removal of 3 bases from V and 10 bases from J, the junction contained 3 bases not matched to a gene. The CDR3 reads CASSLGLAGKEQFF. CDR3 bases: TGTGCCAGCAGTTTGGGACTAGCGGGGAAAGAGCAGTTCTTC.

V is TRBV7-2 and J is TRBJ2-5; D uncertain. The ends were cut back, 1 base at V and 3 bases at J, with 15 bases in the middle. This CDR3 is built from 16 residues. The germline CDR1 and CDR2 sequences are SGHTA and FQGNSA. CDR3 residues: CASSLDEKKIKETQYF. In DNA, the CDR3 is TGTGCCAGCAGCTTAGATGAGAAGAAAATAAAAGAGACCCAGTACTTC.

This clonotype was recorded many times. The CDR3 region is CSASPRGNGETQYF. CDR3 nucleotide sequence: TGCAGTGCTAGCCCTCGAGGGAACGGGGAGACCCAGTACTTC. The V gene is TRBV20-1, the J gene TRBJ2-5, with D maybe TRBD2 (5 bases). The CDR3 consists of 14 residues. Trimming took 3 bases from V and 5 from J, leaving 16 bases between them. Germline V gene sequence: CDR1 DFQATT, CDR2 SNEGSKA (reference sequence).

A few counts support this clonotype. This chain uses TRBV6-6 with TRBJ1-5; D is possibly TRBD1 (5 bases). V lost 0 bases to trimming and J lost 4 bases, with 10 bases between them. This CDR3 has 15 amino acids. Per the germline V gene, CDR1 is MNHNY and CDR2 is SVGAGI (reference sequence). CDR3: CASSYSQEGNQPQHF. In DNA form, the CDR3 reads TGTGCCAGCAGTTACTCCCAGGAGGGGAATCAGCCCCAGCATTTT.

This clonotype was observed a handful of times. The rearrangement joins TRBV4-3 to TRBJ1-5; D is unclear. The CDR3 totals 17 residues. The germline CDR1 and CDR2 sequences are LGHNA and YSLEER. V gave up 0 bases and J gave up 2 bases, with 14 bases separating them. As DNA, the CDR3 is TGCGCCAGCAGCCAAGATCACCCCCAGAGGGGCAATCAGCCCCAGCATTTT. Its protein product is CASSQDHPQRGNQPQHF.